The rows below give T cell receptor beta chains drawn from one sample of a study of T cell responses to AZD1222 COVID-19 vaccine. Repertoires were generated with immunoSEQ multiplex PCR, while TCRdb's copy carries only in-frame clones and drops some. The sample shows 100,000 to 150,000 clones, 75% to 85% of them seen only once. The material sequenced was peripheral blood, taken 28 days after the second dose of the MenACWY control vaccine. The receptors originated from an adult who received the MenACWY meningococcal vaccine as a control. CDR3s include the opening cysteine and the closing phenylalanine or tryptophan. The D gene is left open where the match is weak. Some rows have no size entry. The others give once, few or many, or a class for an expanded clone.

v_call: TRBV5-1; clone_size: few; d_call: -; j_call: TRBJ2-5; cdr3_aa: CASSVRVQETQYF; cdr3_nt: TGCGCCAGCAGCGTAAGGGTCCAAGAGACCCAGTACTTC
v_call: TRBV5-1; clone_size: once; d_call: -; j_call: TRBJ2-2; cdr3_aa: CASSLVASTGELFF; cdr3_nt: TGCGCCAGCAGCTTGGTCGCATCCACCGGGGAGCTGTTTTTT
v_call: TRBV5-1; clone_size: -; d_call: TRBD2; j_call: TRBJ2-5; cdr3_aa: CASSLQGRTSGLETQYF; cdr3_nt: TGCGCCAGCAGCTTGCAGGGTAGGACTAGCGGGTTAGAGACCCAGTACTTC
v_call: TRBV5-4; clone_size: -; d_call: -; j_call: TRBJ1-6; cdr3_aa: CASSLAGRESSPLHF; cdr3_nt: TGTGCCAGCAGCTTGGCCGGCAGGGAAAGTTCACCCCTCCACTTT
v_call: TRBV12-3/TRBV12-4; clone_size: -; d_call: -; j_call: TRBJ1-1; cdr3_aa: CASGGRDTEAFF; cdr3_nt: TGTGCCAGCGGGGGGCGAGATACTGAAGCTTTCTTT
v_call: TRBV7-7; clone_size: -; d_call: -; j_call: TRBJ2-2; cdr3_aa: CASSQTQTRAAWLGELFF; cdr3_nt: TGTGCTAGCAGCCAGACCCAAACTCGGGCCGCGTGGCTCGGGGAGCTGTTTTTT
v_call: TRBV27; clone_size: -; d_call: -; j_call: TRBJ1-2; cdr3_aa: CASSPKGNYGYTF; cdr3_nt: TGTGCCAGCTCCCCGAAGGGCAACTATGGCTACACCTTC
v_call: TRBV29-1; clone_size: few; d_call: -; j_call: TRBJ1-2; cdr3_aa: CSVAVGYDGYTF; cdr3_nt: TGCAGCGTTGCGGTGGGGTACGATGGCTACACCTTC
v_call: TRBV7-9; clone_size: -; d_call: -; j_call: TRBJ1-1; cdr3_aa: CASSSQGRTEAFF; cdr3_nt: TGTGCCAGCAGTTCACAGGGAAGGACTGAAGCTTTCTTT
v_call: TRBV27; clone_size: few; d_call: -; j_call: TRBJ1-5; cdr3_aa: CASSPQSPLVDLWDQPQHF; cdr3_nt: TGTGCCAGCAGTCCACAATCCCCGCTTGTTGACTTGTGGGATCAGCCCCAGCATTTT
v_call: TRBV5-1; clone_size: once; d_call: -; j_call: TRBJ1-4; cdr3_aa: CASSPRGNEKLFF; cdr3_nt: TGCGCCAGCAGCCCCAGGGGAAATGAAAAACTGTTTTTT
v_call: TRBV5-1; clone_size: -; d_call: TRBD2; j_call: TRBJ2-3; cdr3_aa: CASGAGISTDTQYF; cdr3_nt: TGCGCCAGCGGAGCGGGGATTAGCACAGATACGCAGTATTTT
v_call: TRBV19; clone_size: -; d_call: -; j_call: TRBJ1-2; cdr3_aa: CASSILGASYGYTF; cdr3_nt: TGTGCCAGTAGTATCTTGGGGGCTAGCTATGGCTACACCTTC
v_call: TRBV27; clone_size: -; d_call: -; j_call: TRBJ1-6; cdr3_aa: CASTSGEYNSPLHF; cdr3_nt: TGTGCCAGCACCTCGGGCGAGTATAATTCACCCCTCCACTTT
v_call: TRBV25-1; clone_size: -; d_call: -; j_call: TRBJ1-6; cdr3_aa: CASSEAGRSNSPLHF; cdr3_nt: TGTGCCAGCAGTGAAGCGGGCAGATCCAATTCACCCCTCCACTTT
v_call: TRBV5-1; clone_size: -; d_call: TRBD1; j_call: TRBJ2-1; cdr3_aa: CASSPPGQGWYEQFF; cdr3_nt: TGCGCCAGCAGCCCTCCGGGACAGGGCTGGTATGAGCAGTTCTTC
v_call: TRBV4-3; clone_size: -; d_call: TRBD2; j_call: TRBJ2-3; cdr3_aa: CASSQDGAGGRDTQYF; cdr3_nt: TGCGCCAGCAGCCAAGATGGGGCGGGAGGCCGGGATACGCAGTATTTT
v_call: TRBV5-1; clone_size: -; d_call: TRBD1; j_call: TRBJ1-2; cdr3_aa: CASSLGQNYGYTF; cdr3_nt: TGCGCCAGCAGTCTGGGACAGAACTATGGCTACACCTTC
v_call: TRBV4-3; clone_size: -; d_call: TRBD2; j_call: TRBJ2-7; cdr3_aa: CASSPSGYDEQYF; cdr3_nt: TGCGCCAGCTCGCCTAGCGGATACGACGAGCAGTACTTC